This entry lists 17 T cell receptor beta chains sequenced from one sample in a study of PD-L1 blockade in urothelial cancer. The method was immunoSEQ multiplex PCR; TCRdb's version includes in-frame clones alone and lacks a portion of them. The sample contains 90,000 or so clones, around 90% of which appear only once. Time point: pretreatment peripheral blood. The sample in question was PBMCs, obtained around atezolizumab (anti-PD-L1) treatment. These receptors came from a man aged 60-69 years with urothelial cancer.

The chain has TRBV5-4 and TRBJ1-2; weak D call: TRBD1 (6 bases). The V and J ends lost 3 bases and 8 bases respectively, with 14 bases between them. Germline CDR1 SGHNT, CDR2 YYREEE (reference sequence). The CDR3 length is 13 residues. The CDR3 DNA reads as TGTGCCAGCAGCTCCGCGGGGGCGGAAGGCTACACCTTC. It translates to CASSSAGAEGYTF.

This rearrangement joins TRBV4-3 to TRBJ2-2; 7 nucleotides match TRBD1. V lost 4 bases and J lost 2; bases outside the gene matches: 7. The CDR3 totals 16 residues. Germline CDR1 LGHNA, CDR2 YSLEER. Written as DNA, the CDR3 is TGCGCCAGCAGCCTAAACAACAGGGGAAACACCGGGGAGCTGTTTTTT. Amino acid sequence: CASSLNNRGNTGELFF.

The chain combines TRBV15 with TRBJ1-4; D gene unclear. Germline V gene data show CDR1 as LNHNV and CDR2 as YYDKDF (reference sequence). V was clipped by 0 bases and J by 3 bases, with 11 bases between them. The CDR3 is made up of 16 amino acids. The CDR3 nucleotides are TGTGCCACCAGCAGAGAGCAGGCAGTACCTAATGAAAAACTGTTTTTT. Protein sequence: CATSREQAVPNEKLFF. The entire variable domain, with the rest obtained from reference TRBV15 and TRBJ1-4, is as follows: DAMVIQNPRYQVTQFGKPVTLSCSQTLNHNVMYWYQQKSSQAPKLLFHYYDKDFNNEADTPDNFQSRRPNTSFCFLDIRSPGLGDTAMYLCATSREQAVPNEKLFFGSGTQLSVL.

The chain combines TRBV29-1 with TRBJ2-5; D is undetermined. The CDR3 is made up of 15 amino acids. Trimming pared 6 bases from V and 1 base from J, leaving 18 bases between. Looked up from germline, CDR1 is SQVTM and CDR2 is ANQGSEA. This CDR3 is CSVSPEAGFQETQYF. The CDR3 coding sequence is TGCAGCGTCTCCCCCGAGGCCGGGTTCCAAGAGACCCAGTACTTC.

CDR3 residues: CAWSVSGVGGAFF. The CDR3 bases are TGTGCCTGGAGTGTAAGCGGGGTTGGGGGAGCTTTCTTT. V usage is TRBV30 and J usage is TRBJ1-1; maybe TRBD1 (5 bases). CDR3 length: 13 amino acids. Looked up from germline, CDR1 is GTSNPN and CDR2 is SVGIG (reference sequence). V dropped 0 bases and J dropped 10 bases, with 15 bases sitting between them.

The rearrangement joins TRBV6-5 to TRBJ1-2, with D perhaps TRBD1 (6 bases). The CDR3 contains 13 residues. Germline values: CDR1 MNHEY, CDR2 SVGAGI. V was cut by 4 bases and J by 8 bases, with 14 bases left in between. CDR3 loop: CASSSIPQGGYTF. The CDR3 DNA sequence: TGTGCCAGCAGTTCAATCCCCCAGGGGGGCTACACCTTC.

The chain uses TRBV19 and TRBJ1-1, with a weak D call TRBD1 (5 bases). Per germline, CDR1 LNHDA and CDR2 SQIVND (reference sequence). V dropped 3 bases and J dropped 6 bases, with 11 bases sitting between them. The CDR3 length is 13 residues. The CDR3: CASSIPAGAEAFF. The DNA of the CDR3 is TGTGCCAGTAGTATCCCGGCGGGGGCTGAAGCTTTCTTT.

The J gene is TRBJ2-3, the V gene TRBV7-2, with a possible D match to TRBD1 (5 bases). The CDR3 is 15 residues long. Germline V gives CDR1 SGHTA, CDR2 FQGNSA. V was trimmed by 5 bases and J by 0 bases, leaving 12 bases between them. The CDR3 spells CASSDTDTSTDTQYF. The CDR3 DNA follows: TGTGCCAGCAGCGACACGGACACGAGCACAGATACGCAGTATTTT.

The chain uses TRBV4-3 and TRBJ2-2; D is uncertain. The CDR3 spans 16 residues. Per the germline V gene, CDR1 is LGHNA and CDR2 is YSLEER. Deletions cut 1 base from V and 1 base from J, with 10 bases between. The CDR3 bases are TGCGCCAGCAGCCAAGTTCCAGGCTTGAACACCGGGGAGCTGTTTTTT. Its protein product is CASSQVPGLNTGELFF.

The V gene is TRBV7-2, the J gene TRBJ1-2, with D possibly matching TRBD1 (5 bases). This CDR3 has 13 amino acids. V was trimmed by 1 base and J by 4 bases, leaving 7 bases between them. Germline V CDR1 and CDR2: SGHTA, FQGNSA. CDR3 loop: CASSLVQGYGYTF. The DNA for the CDR3 is TGTGCCAGCAGCTTAGTGCAGGGCTATGGCTACACCTTC. Complete variable domain (other parts from reference TRBV7-2 and TRBJ1-2): GAGVSQSPSNKVTEKGKDVELRCDPISGHTALYWYRQSLGQGLEFLIYFQGNSAPDKSGLPSDRFSAERTGGSVSTLTIQRTQQEDSAVYLCASSLVQGYGYTFGSGTRLTVV.

This chain uses TRBV5-8 with TRBJ2-1; 7 positions match TRBD1. Losses at the gene ends were 4 bases for V and 4 bases for J; bases not matched to a gene: 5. Per germline, CDR1 SGHTS and CDR2 YDEGEE. CDR3 length equals 14 residues. The CDR3 sequence is CASSQRTGYNEQFF. The CDR3 nucleotides read TGTGCCAGCAGCCAAAGGACAGGTTACAATGAGCAGTTCTTC.

The chain combines TRBV5-6 with TRBJ2-1; TRBD1 is a possible D gene (6 bases). With 2 bases removed from V and 2 bases from J, the gap between germline ends came to 11 bases. The CDR3 consists of 15 residues. Germline V lookup: CDR1 SGHDT, CDR2 YYEEEE. In DNA, the CDR3 is TGTGCCAGCAGCTTCGACAGGACCCCCTACAATGAGCAGTTCTTC. This encodes CASSFDRTPYNEQFF.

V is TRBV28 and J is TRBJ2-3; TRBD2 agrees at 14 bases. The CDR3 runs 19 residues. Germline lookup yields CDR1 MDHEN and CDR2 SYDVKM. V lost 5 bases to trimming and J lost 1 base; unmatched junction nucleotides: 11. This CDR3 is CASSRKKGLAGVGTDTQYF. The CDR3 DNA reads TGTGCCAGCAGTCGAAAAAAGGGACTAGCGGGAGTTGGCACAGATACGCAGTATTTT.

This clone was recorded once. The chain recombines TRBV2 with TRBJ2-3; TRBD1 matches at 7 bases. J gave up 0 bases and V 5 bases, and 5 bases lay outside the gene matches. The CDR3 has 15 amino acids. Per germline, CDR1 SNHLY and CDR2 FYNNEI. DNA for the CDR3: TGTGCCAGCAGTCGGGACAGCGCTAGCACAGATACGCAGTATTTT. Its protein is CASSRDSASTDTQYF.

This chain links TRBV4-3 with TRBJ2-6; 9 nucleotides align to TRBD2. The CDR3 is made up of 19 amino acids. CDR1 and CDR2 from the germline V gene are LGHNA and YSLEER. Trimming took 4 bases from V and 0 from J; bases not matched to a gene: 10. DNA for the CDR3: TGCGCCAGCAGCCTTCGGTACGGACTAGCGTCCTCTGGGGCCAACGTCCTGACTTTC. Translated: CASSLRYGLASSGANVLTF.

This clone was seen a single time. The V gene is TRBV9, the J gene TRBJ2-1, with 7 nucleotides matching TRBD2. CDR3 size: 16 residues. The V and J ends lost 0 bases and 5 bases, in that order; junction bases with no gene match: 8. Germline-derived CDR1 and CDR2 are SGDLS and YYNGEE. The CDR3 DNA sequence: TGTGCCAGCAGCGTAGCCCCGGGGGGAATTGACAATGAGCAGTTCTTC. Translation: CASSVAPGGIDNEQFF.

V usage is TRBV13 and J usage is TRBJ2-3, with D unclear. Trimming took off 2 bases at V and 6 bases at J, with 9 bases between the two ends. The CDR3 is 13 residues long. The germline V gene encodes CDR1 PRHDT and CDR2 FYEKMQ (reference sequence). In DNA, the CDR3 is TGTGCCAGCAGCTTATCTGACGGGGATACGCAGTATTTT. It translates to CASSLSDGDTQYF. Drawing the rest from reference TRBV13 and TRBJ2-3, the complete variable domain is AAGVIQSPRHLIKEKRETATLKCYPIPRHDTVYWYQQGPGQDPQFLISFYEKMQSDKGSIPDRFSAQQFSDYHSELNMSSLELGDSALYFCASSLSDGDTQYFGPGTRLTVL.